Below, 32 T cell receptor beta chains from the same sample are listed, as sequenced in a study of T-cell memory formation after mild COVID-19. TCRdb processed the 5' RACE reads anew with MiXCR; each CDR3 protein has one entry. This table has under 450,000 distinct CDR3 sequences, approximately 15% appearing once. The specimen sequenced was PBMCs or a T cell subset sorted from them (not recorded which). These receptors were taken from a man between 18 and 35 years old who had mild COVID-19 (a few samples of this study predate the infection). Cell type and time point are not known.

This clonotype was counted at least ten times. This rearrangement joins TRBV24-1 to TRBJ2-3; tentatively, D is TRBD2 (6 bases). CDR1 KGHDR and CDR2 SFDVKD come from the germline V gene. This CDR3 spans 12 amino acids. V was pared by 9 bases and J by 3 bases, with 9 bases between. DNA for the CDR3: TGTGCCACCGGCGGGATGACAGATACGCAGTATTTT. Protein: CATGGMTDTQYF.

The chain is built from TRBV6-5 and TRBJ2-3; 12 positions match TRBD2. This CDR3 comprises 17 residues. Germline V gives CDR1 MNHEY, CDR2 SVGAGI. J lost 2 bases, V lost 2 bases, and 5 bases had no gene match. This CDR3 reads CASSYRGTSGSTDTQYF. CDR3 DNA sequence: TGTGCCAGCAGTTACCGAGGGACTAGCGGGTCCACAGATACGCAGTATTTT.

Ten or more counts support this clonotype. This chain connects TRBV18 to TRBJ2-1; D perhaps matches TRBD2 (5 bases). This CDR3 has 13 residues. The germline V gene has CDR1 KGHSH and CDR2 LQKENI. V lost 3 bases and J lost 10, with 13 bases in between. The CDR3 loop reads CASSPRSPGEQFF. In nucleotides, the CDR3 is TGTGCCAGCTCACCTCGATCCCCGGGGGAGCAGTTCTTC.

This clonotype has only a few counts. The chain recombines TRBV19 with TRBJ1-2, with D perhaps matching TRBD1 (5 bases). Germline loops: CDR1 LNHDA, CDR2 SQIVND (reference sequence). V lost 5 bases to trimming and J lost 1 base, with 11 bases between them. The CDR3 runs 14 residues. The CDR3 spells CASSRWDGNYGYTF. The CDR3 DNA reads TGTGCCAGTAGTCGGTGGGACGGTAACTATGGCTACACCTTC.

V is TRBV5-1 and J is TRBJ2-1; maybe TRBD1 (6 bases). The V end was cut by 0 bases, the J end by 9 bases, with 7 bases between. From germline, CDR1 is SGHRS and CDR2 YFSETQ. This CDR3 contains 12 residues. CDR3 sequence: CASSLEGVEQFF. CDR3 sequence (DNA): TGCGCCAGCAGCTTGGAGGGGGTTGAGCAGTTCTTC.

The chain joins TRBV6-1 to TRBJ2-5; 12 bases are shared with TRBD2. J gave up 6 bases and V 9 bases, and 8 bases lay outside the gene matches. There are 14 residues in the CDR3. Per the germline V gene, CDR1 is MNHNS and CDR2 is SASEGT. The CDR3 is CASELAGGPKTQYF. The CDR3, as DNA: TGTGCCAGTGAGCTAGCGGGGGGGCCGAAGACCCAGTACTTC.

This clonotype was seen at least ten times. For the CDR3, the DNA is TGTGCCAGCAGGATAGGACAGGGCGGCGACGAGCAGTACTTC. It encodes CASRIGQGGDEQYF. The chain employs TRBV12-3 or TRBV12-4 and TRBJ2-7; 8 bases align to TRBD1. V lost 6 bases and J lost 5; bases outside the gene matches: 9. This CDR3 comprises 14 residues.

The rearrangement links TRBV7-2 to TRBJ2-1, with D unresolved. Germline V gene sequence: CDR1 SGHTA, CDR2 FQGNSA. V was shortened by 3 bases and J by 8 bases, with 8 bases between the two germline ends. The CDR3 consists of 12 residues. CDR3 sequence (DNA): TGTGCCAGCAGCTTCGGTGGGGATGAGCAGTTCTTC. It encodes CASSFGGDEQFF.

The rearrangement links TRBV7-2 to TRBJ1-2; 7 nucleotides match TRBD1. CDR3 length equals 14 residues. CDR1 is SGHTA, CDR2 FQGNSA, per germline. Germline trimming cut 5 bases from V and 4 bases from J; bases unmatched to any gene: 7. The CDR3 region is CASSLGQKPYGYTF. The DNA for the CDR3 is TGTGCCAGCAGCCTGGGACAGAAGCCCTATGGCTACACCTTC.

The sample holds many counts of this clonotype. The chain is built from TRBV5-1 and TRBJ2-1, with 7 bases fitting TRBD2. Germline V gene data show CDR1 as SGHRS and CDR2 as YFSETQ. V was clipped by 0 bases and J by 3 bases; unmatched bases: 3. CDR3 length: 15 residues. The CDR3 coding sequence is TGCGCCAGCAGCTTGGAAGCGGGGAACTACAATGAGCAGTTCTTC. This sequence encodes CASSLEAGNYNEQFF.

This chain connects TRBV9 to TRBJ2-7; D unresolved. The germline V gene encodes CDR1 SGDLS and CDR2 YYNGEE. Trimming shortened V by 4 bases and J by 3 bases, and 14 bases separated the two germline ends. The CDR3 contains 14 residues. The CDR3 nucleotides are TGTGCCAGCAGCCCCAGGTTTGGGGTCTACGAGCAGTACTTC. Protein product: CASSPRFGVYEQYF.

This clonotype was found a few times. The rearrangement joins TRBV5-1 to TRBJ2-2; unclear D gene. CDR3 length: 15 residues. Trimming left V 2 bases short and J 3 bases short, with 11 bases between. The germline V gene encodes CDR1 SGHRS and CDR2 YFSETQ. The DNA for the CDR3 is TGCGCCAGCAGCTTTCGCCCGGCGGACACCGGGGAGCTGTTTTTT. Translation: CASSFRPADTGELFF.

This clonotype was observed a few times. The chain carries TRBV23-1 and TRBJ1-5; 8 nucleotides align to TRBD1. TRBV23-1 is reported as an ORF; its role is uncertain. After removal of 0 bases from V and 5 bases from J, the junction contained 6 bases not matched to a gene. This CDR3 is built from 16 residues. CDR3: CASSQSDREPDQPQHF. The CDR3 nucleotides read TGCGCCAGCAGTCAATCGGACAGGGAGCCCGATCAGCCCCAGCATTTT.

The rearrangement joins TRBV4-3 to TRBJ2-7; D not resolved. V lost 0 bases, J lost 3 bases, and 9 bases lay in between. The CDR3 is 14 amino acids. Per germline, CDR1 LGHNA and CDR2 YSLEER. The CDR3 DNA reads as TGCGCCAGCAGCCAAGATCCGGACGGCTACGAGCAGTACTTC. The encoded protein is CASSQDPDGYEQYF.

This chain joins TRBV7-8 and TRBJ2-7; D is unclear. The CDR3 has 13 residues. Germline V gene lookup returns CDR1 SGHVS and CDR2 FQNEAQ. The ends were cut back, 5 bases at V and 1 base at J, with 9 bases in the middle. The CDR3 reads CASSRDLSYEQYF. In DNA form, the CDR3 reads TGTGCCAGCAGCCGTGACTTGTCCTACGAGCAGTACTTC.

This clonotype appeared a few times. V usage is TRBV5-1 and J usage is TRBJ2-5; D perhaps matches TRBD1 (6 bases). V lost 4 bases to trimming and J lost 4 bases, with 14 bases between them. The CDR3 sequence is 14 residues long. CDR1 is SGHRS and CDR2 is YFSETQ in the germline V gene. Here the CDR3 DNA reads TGCGCCAGCAGCATCAGGGGTTTGAGAGAGACCCAGTACTTC. Translated, it gives CASSIRGLRETQYF.

The rearrangement uses TRBV12-3 or TRBV12-4 and TRBJ1-1, with D hard to call. This CDR3 has 14 residues. Deletions cut 8 bases from V and 0 bases from J, with 13 bases between. The CDR3 coding sequence is TGTGCCAGCCATCCTATTCACCTGAACACTGAAGCTTTCTTT. Residues: CASHPIHLNTEAFF.

The J gene is TRBJ1-1, the V gene TRBV18; D is undetermined. Germline loops: CDR1 KGHSH, CDR2 LQKENI. The CDR3 consists of 14 residues. Trimming shortened V by 3 bases and J by 5 bases, and 13 bases separated the two germline ends. The CDR3 nucleotides are TGTGCCAGCTCACCGACAAAACCGACGACTGAAGCTTTCTTT. This gives the protein CASSPTKPTTEAFF.

This clonotype was recorded many times. V and J are TRBV11-3 and TRBJ2-5; D is ambiguous. Germline values: CDR1 SGHNT, CDR2 YENEEA. Trimming took off 0 bases at V and 2 bases at J, with 10 bases between the two ends. The CDR3 runs to 15 residues. CDR3 amino acids: CASSLDLAKQETQYF. The CDR3 nucleotides read TGTGCCAGCAGCTTAGATCTCGCTAAGCAAGAGACCCAGTACTTC.

The chain uses TRBV5-4 and TRBJ2-2; tentatively, D is TRBD1 (5 bases). The CDR3 totals 15 residues. The germline gives CDR1 SGHNT, CDR2 YYREEE (reference sequence). Trimming pared 0 bases from V and 4 bases from J, leaving 10 bases between. In nucleotides, the CDR3 is TGTGCCAGCAGCTTGGCCAAGGGGTCCACCGGGGAGCTGTTTTTT. Amino acids: CASSLAKGSTGELFF.

The gene calls are TRBV7-2 and TRBJ1-6; D remains unclear. Trimming took off 0 bases at V and 13 bases at J, with 16 bases between the two ends. Germline assignment: CDR1 SGHTA and CDR2 FQGNSA. The CDR3 contains 15 residues. The CDR3 region is CASSLAGRELNPLHF. CDR3 sequence (DNA): TGTGCCAGCAGCTTAGCCGGACGCGAATTGAACCCCCTCCACTTT.

This chain connects TRBV11-2 to TRBJ2-5; the D call may be TRBD1 or TRBD2 (5 bases each). V lost 0 bases and J 0 bases, leaving 17 bases between the germline ends. This CDR3 region has 18 residues. Germline CDR1 and CDR2: SGHAT and FQNNGV. CDR3 sequence reads: CASSLDHYGTSYQETQYF. The CDR3 DNA follows: TGTGCCAGCAGCTTAGATCATTACGGGACCTCGTACCAAGAGACCCAGTACTTC.

This clonotype was counted a few times. This chain connects TRBV20-1 to TRBJ1-5; a weak D match, TRBD1 (5 bases). The CDR3 totals 13 residues. Trimming took 5 bases from V and 1 from J, leaving 9 bases between them. Per the germline V gene, CDR1 is DFQATT and CDR2 is SNEGSKA (reference sequence). The CDR3 protein is CSAWGRSNQPQHF. CDR3 sequence (DNA): TGCAGTGCTTGGGGACGGAGCAATCAGCCCCAGCATTTT.

This clonotype has a handful of counts. The chain has TRBV5-5 and TRBJ2-7; unclear D gene. This CDR3 region has 15 residues. Between the trimmed V and J ends, which lost 5 bases and 0 bases, there was a span of 15 bases. CDR1 is SGHKS, CDR2 YYEKEE, per germline (reference sequence). The CDR3 region is CASRVEGSSSYEQYF. The CDR3 nucleotides read TGTGCCAGCAGAGTTGAAGGAAGTAGCTCCTACGAGCAGTACTTC.

The CDR3 sequence is CATRWTGDLADTQYF. CDR3 sequence (DNA): TGTGCCACCAGATGGACAGGGGACCTCGCAGATACGCAGTATTTT. The rearrangement joins TRBV15 to TRBJ2-3; TRBD1 aligns across 9 bases. The germline CDR1 and CDR2 sequences are LNHNV and YYDKDF (reference sequence). With V trimmed by 6 bases and J by 4 bases, 8 bases remained unmatched. The CDR3 covers 15 residues.

Here the CDR3 reads CASRVGNEQFF. DNA for the CDR3: TGCGCCAGCAGGGTAGGGAATGAGCAGTTCTTC. The gene calls are TRBV10-2 and TRBJ2-1; D is unclear. Germline V gives CDR1 WSHSY, CDR2 SAAADI. Trimming removed 6 bases from V and 7 bases from J, with 7 bases in between. The CDR3 loop spans 11 amino acids.

The genes are TRBV10-3 and TRBJ1-3; weak D call: TRBD1 (5 bases). The CDR3 is 15 residues long. The V gene lost 3 bases and the J gene lost 0 bases, with 9 bases spanning the gap. Looked up from germline, CDR1 is ENHRY and CDR2 is SYGVKD. CDR3 sequence reads: CAISERGNSGNTIYF. In DNA form, the CDR3 reads TGTGCCATCAGTGAAAGGGGAAACTCTGGAAACACCATATATTTT.

This clonotype was observed at least ten times. The chain has TRBV7-2 and TRBJ2-1, with a tentative D call TRBD2 (5 bases). Trimming took 1 base from V and 0 from J, leaving 13 bases between them. The CDR3 runs to 17 residues. Germline CDR1 and CDR2: SGHTA and FQGNSA. The CDR3 loop reads CASSLGGGLRSYNEQFF. DNA for the CDR3: TGTGCCAGCAGCTTAGGAGGTGGACTCCGCTCCTACAATGAGCAGTTCTTC.

This clonotype came up many times. This chain links TRBV2 with TRBJ2-7, with D hard to call. Germline lookup yields CDR1 SNHLY and CDR2 FYNNEI. V was trimmed by 5 bases and J by 3 bases, leaving 5 bases between them. The CDR3 is 11 amino acids. CDR3 sequence: CASSFSYEQYV. As DNA, the CDR3 is TGTGCCAGCAGTTTTAGCTACGAGCAGTACGTC.

This chain joins TRBV20-1 and TRBJ2-2; D is uncertain. This CDR3 comprises 13 residues. V was pared by 3 bases and J by 2 bases, with 7 bases between. The germline CDR1 and CDR2 sequences are DFQATT and SNEGSKA (reference sequence). CDR3 nucleotides: TGCAGTGCTAGTTCAGACAACACCGGGGAGCTGTTTTTT. It codes for CSASSDNTGELFF.

The rearrangement uses TRBV28 and TRBJ2-7; possibly TRBD1 for D (5 bases). The germline V gene encodes CDR1 MDHEN and CDR2 SYDVKM. The length of the CDR3 is 14 residues. V dropped 5 bases and J dropped 5 bases, with 16 bases sitting between them. CDR3 loop: CASSPPTVGHEQYV. CDR3 DNA sequence: TGTGCCAGCAGTCCGCCGACAGTTGGGCACGAGCAGTACGTC.

This clonotype was recorded at least ten times. The chain is built from TRBV6-2 or TRBV6-3 and TRBJ1-5; the D gene is possibly TRBD1 (5 bases). CDR3 size: 13 residues. The germline CDR1 and CDR2 sequences are MNHEY and SVGEGT. The V and J ends lost 5 bases and 7 bases respectively, with 12 bases between them. CDR3 sequence (DNA): TGTGCCAGCAGTCAGTCCAGGGACCAGCCCCAGCATTTT. It specifies CASSQSRDQPQHF.